Described below is a single TCR beta chain sequence and its context. Its antigen is unknown. CDR1 is SQVTM and CDR2 is ANQGSEA in the germline V gene. The CDR3 runs 12 residues. Libraries of TRB cDNA were made by 5' RACE and carried UMIs. TCRdb re-called the 5' RACE reads; one entry per CDR3 protein, DNA not given. This sample's clone table lists 5,500 to 7,000 distinct CDR3 sequences. This specimen belongs to a study of CXCR3-negative and CXCR3-positive naive CD8 T cells. The study's findings and limits: Naive CXCR3-positive and CXCR3-negative cells shared similar TRBV-TRBJ usage, unlike memory cells. The study found comparably high diversity in both naive subsets and much lower diversity in memory CD8+ cells.

Naive CD8+ T cells carried a CD45RO-CCR7+CD27+CD95- phenotype. This receptor was obtained from a human donor in good health. Some clones in this sample may be carry-over from other donors' samples. Sequenced material: naive CXCR3- CD8+ T cells from blood. As to subset: CD45RO-CCR7+CD27+CD95- naive CD8+ T cells lacking CXCR3 (TNR3-). The J gene is TRBJ2-1, the V gene TRBV29-1. Here the CDR3 reads CSVEDRYNEQFF.